These 27 T cell receptor beta chains were all obtained from the same sample, sequenced in a study of blood T cells in healthy people across ages. Through a sample-barcoded 5' primer and a J-beta primer mix, a second PCR was run for about 7 to 12 cycles. MiXCR, applied by TCRdb to the 5' RACE reads, yields one record per CDR3 protein. The sample has fewer than 2,000,000 distinct CDR3 sequences; more than 35% are singletons. The sample consisted of blood. These TCRs come from a human donor in good health.

In its sample, this clonotype was seen a few times. The chain uses TRBV4-3 and TRBJ2-1; TRBD2 matches 10 bases. CDR3 size: 17 residues. The ends lost 0 bases at V and 7 bases at J; junction bases unmatched: 9. From germline, CDR1 is LGHNA and CDR2 YSLEER. The DNA of the CDR3 is TGCGCCAGCAGCCAAGATAGTCAGCGGGGGGGGAATAATGAGCAGTTCTTC. This translates into CASSQDSQRGGNNEQFF.

This clonotype was detected ten times or more. The chain couples TRBV6-6 to TRBJ2-5; D unresolved. The V end lost 0 bases, the J end lost 4 bases, and 3 bases lay between the germline ends. Germline CDR1 is MNHNY and CDR2 is SVGAGI (reference sequence). The length of the CDR3 is 12 residues. This CDR3 reads CASSYSRETQYF. In DNA, the CDR3 is TGTGCCAGCAGTTACTCGAGAGAGACCCAGTACTTC.

This clonotype showed up just a few times. This chain joins TRBV4-3 and TRBJ2-1, with TRBD1 matching over 11 bases. V dropped 3 bases and J dropped 8; count of bases not matched to a gene: 6. Germline V CDR1 and CDR2: LGHNA, YSLEER. The CDR3 consists of 15 residues. In nucleotides, the CDR3 is TGCGCCAGCAGCCAGGGGGGGACAGGGGGTTATGAGCAGTTCTTC. Its protein is CASSQGGTGGYEQFF.

The J gene is TRBJ1-3, the V gene TRBV10-3; weak D call: TRBD1 (5 bases). Germline V CDR1 and CDR2: ENHRY, SYGVKD. The germline V and J ends were trimmed by 2 bases and 0 bases, with 5 bases remaining between them. This CDR3 region has 14 residues. For the CDR3, the DNA is TGTGCCATCAGTGAGGGGGGCTCTGGAAACACCATATATTTT. Its translation: CAISEGGSGNTIYF.

A few counts support this clonotype. The genes are TRBV28 and TRBJ1-1; 7 nucleotides line up with TRBD1. After removal of 9 bases from V and 11 bases from J, the junction contained 15 bases not matched to a gene. Looked up from germline, CDR1 is MDHEN and CDR2 is SYDVKM. The CDR3 has 13 residues. As DNA, the CDR3 is TGTGCCAGTTTTACCCCGGGACAGAATTTGGCTTTCTTT. This encodes CASFTPGQNLAFF.

This clonotype has just a few counts. This CDR3 is CASSDGYSGYTF. The CDR3, as DNA: TGTGCCAGCAGCGACGGTTACTCTGGCTACACCTTC. The chain couples TRBV9 to TRBJ1-2; D uncertain. Germline V gene sequence: CDR1 SGDLS, CDR2 YYNGEE. This CDR3 comprises 12 residues. V lost 3 bases to trimming and J lost 7 bases, with 10 bases between them.

This clonotype was seen a handful of times. V usage is TRBV30 and J usage is TRBJ1-1; a weak D match, TRBD1 (5 bases). Germline V gene data show CDR1 as GTSNPN and CDR2 as SVGIG (reference sequence). This CDR3 comprises 14 residues. With 1 base removed from V and 1 base from J, the gap between germline ends came to 10 bases. The CDR3 reads CAWSAGRRNTEAFF. CDR3 in DNA: TGTGCCTGGAGTGCGGGACGGAGGAACACTGAAGCTTTCTTT. Full variable domain (rest looked up from reference TRBV30 and TRBJ1-1): SQTIHQWPATLVQPVGSPLSLECTVEGTSNPNLYWYRQAAGRGLQLLFYSVGIGQISSEVPQNLSASRPQDRQFILSSKKLLLSDSGFYLCAWSAGRRNTEAFFGQGTRLTVV.

This clonotype was seen a few times. The chain uses TRBV12-3 or TRBV12-4 and TRBJ2-7; no definite D call. The CDR3 covers 14 residues. Trimming cost V 5 bases and J 2 bases, with 13 bases left between them. DNA of the CDR3: TGTGCCAGCAGTCAAAGGACCCGACCCTACGAGCAGTACTTC. Translated, it gives CASSQRTRPYEQYF.

The chain recombines TRBV5-1 with TRBJ2-7; 8 nucleotides match TRBD2. The CDR3 is 15 residues long. With V trimmed by 9 bases and J by 2 bases, 13 bases remained unmatched. The germline V gene encodes CDR1 SGHRS and CDR2 YFSETQ. DNA of the CDR3: TGCGCCACCTCTGATAATGCGGGGGGCACCTACGAGCAGTACTTC. This codes for CATSDNAGGTYEQYF. Looking up the rest from reference TRBV5-1 and TRBJ2-7 gives the full variable domain: KAGVTQTPRYLIKTRGQQVTLSCSPISGHRSVSWYQQTPGQGLQFLFEYFSETQRNKGNFPGRFSGRQFSNSRSEMNVSTLELGDSALYLCATSDNAGGTYEQYFGPGTRLTVT.

The V gene is TRBV10-3, the J gene TRBJ1-5, with D perhaps TRBD1 (5 bases). Trimming pared 5 bases from V and 4 bases from J, leaving 15 bases between. This CDR3 contains 15 residues. Per the germline V gene, CDR1 is ENHRY and CDR2 is SYGVKD. The CDR3: CAISSHRDPNQPQHF. The CDR3 DNA follows: TGTGCCATCAGTTCCCACCGGGACCCAAATCAGCCCCAGCATTTT.

V usage is TRBV15 and J usage is TRBJ2-3; tentative D call: TRBD2 (6 bases). CDR3 length equals 16 residues. V was clipped by 3 bases and J by 4 bases, with 17 bases between them. Germline V gene data show CDR1 as LNHNV and CDR2 as YYDKDF (reference sequence). CDR3 DNA sequence: TGTGCCACCAGCAGGGGGGAGGACCGGGCGGCAGATACGCAGTATTTT. This codes for CATSRGEDRAADTQYF. The whole variable domain, filled in from reference TRBV15 and TRBJ2-3, reads DAMVIQNPRYQVTQFGKPVTLSCSQTLNHNVMYWYQQKSSQAPKLLFHYYDKDFNNEADTPDNFQSRRPNTSFCFLDIRSPGLGDTAMYLCATSRGEDRAADTQYFGPGTRLTVL.

This clonotype was seen a few times. This sequence joins TRBV4-1 and TRBJ2-5; 8 bases map to TRBD2. The assigned J gene may be wrong: the sequence end matches TRBJ2-7 better. CDR3 length equals 21 residues. Looked up from germline, CDR1 is MGHRA and CDR2 is YSYEKL. This CDR3 reads CASSQDSGTSRYLGGYHEQYF. CDR3 bases: TGCGCCAGCAGCCAAGATAGCGGGACATCACGATACCTAGGGGGTTACCACGAGCAGTACTTC.

This clonotype occurred a few times. The chain combines TRBV12-3 or TRBV12-4 with TRBJ2-7; no clear D. CDR3 length: 13 residues. Trimming took off 5 bases at V and 5 bases at J, with 13 bases between the two ends. CDR3 DNA: TGTGCCAGCAGTCCAGGTGATCTCAACGAGCAGTACTTC. Translated, it gives CASSPGDLNEQYF.

The V call is TRBV12-3 or TRBV12-4, the J call TRBJ2-2, with 7 bases fitting TRBD1. V lost 3 bases and J lost 6; bases outside the gene matches: 4. This CDR3 spans 14 amino acids. The CDR3 protein is CASSFDRVAGELFF. CDR3 DNA sequence: TGTGCCAGCAGTTTCGACAGGGTCGCCGGGGAGCTGTTTTTT.

On this clonotype: At one end the junction does not follow the germline gene, possibly because of a read error. This sequence joins TRBV5-1 and TRBJ2-7; D is possibly TRBD1 (6 bases). The CDR3 has 15 residues. Germline values: CDR1 SGHRS, CDR2 YFSETQ. The DNA for the CDR3 is TGCGCCGGCAGAAAACCTACAGGGACGGTCGACGAGCAGTACTTC. Residues: CAGRKPTGTVDEQYF.

The V and J genes are TRBV4-3 and TRBJ2-1; no reliable D call. Per germline, CDR1 LGHNA and CDR2 YSLEER. The germline V and J ends were trimmed by 2 bases and 8 bases, with 10 bases remaining between them. The CDR3 spans 13 residues. The CDR3 reads CASSQFQNYEQFF. The CDR3, as DNA: TGCGCCAGCAGCCAATTTCAGAATTATGAGCAGTTCTTC.

J is TRBJ1-1 and V is TRBV19; TRBD1 is a possible D gene (5 bases). Trimming left V 7 bases short and J 0 bases short, with 15 bases between. Germline V CDR1 and CDR2: LNHDA, SQIVND (reference sequence). CDR3 size: 15 residues. Written as DNA, the CDR3 is TGTGCCAGTATCCGGGGCGGGGTCTTGAACACTGAAGCTTTCTTT. Translation gives CASIRGGVLNTEAFF.

The V call is TRBV7-8, the J call TRBJ2-1; TRBD2 matches at 7 bases. This CDR3 is built from 18 residues. The trim removed 4 bases at V and 7 bases at J, leaving 19 bases unmatched. CDR1 and CDR2 (germline): SGHVS, FQNEAQ. The CDR3 loop is CASSSRLLTSPPANEQFF. The CDR3, as DNA: TGTGCCAGCAGCTCGAGGTTACTGACTAGCCCCCCTGCGAATGAGCAGTTCTTC. Full variable domain (remainder filled in from reference TRBV7-8 and TRBJ2-1): GAGVSQSPRYKVAKRGQDVALRCDPISGHVSLFWYQQALGQGPEFLTYFQNEAQLDKSGLPSDRFFAERPEGSVSTLKIQRTQQEDSAVYLCASSSRLLTSPPANEQFFGPGTRLTVL.

Worth noting for this clonotype: Mismatch with germline at one junction end may stem from a read error. The gene calls are TRBV9 and TRBJ2-1; possibly TRBD1 for D (6 bases). The CDR3 covers 14 residues. CDR1 SGDLS and CDR2 YYNGEE come from the germline V gene. For the CDR3, the DNA is TGTGCCTGCAGCCTGGGGGCAGACTACAATGAGCAGTTCTTC. Its protein product is CACSLGADYNEQFF.

The chain has TRBV29-1 and TRBJ2-3; TRBD1 matches at 7 bases. The germline V gene encodes CDR1 SQVTM and CDR2 ANQGSEA. V was pared by 5 bases and J by 5 bases, with 10 bases of the junction left unmatched. This CDR3 has 14 residues. The CDR3 DNA reads TGCAGCGTTAGGGAGCAGGGGGTCGGAGATACGCAGTATTTT. Translated: CSVREQGVGDTQYF.

The chain recombines TRBV7-3 with TRBJ1-2; D is uncertain. The CDR3 has 15 residues. Germline values: CDR1 SGHTA, CDR2 FQGTGA. V gave up 0 bases and J gave up 2 bases, with 10 bases separating them. The CDR3 loop reads CASSLTPTDNYGYTF. The CDR3 region has the DNA TGTGCCAGCAGCTTAACGCCAACAGACAACTATGGCTACACCTTC.

This clonotype was seen a few times. V usage is TRBV20-1 and J usage is TRBJ2-5; 11 bases match TRBD1. V was clipped by 6 bases and J by 5 bases; unmatched bases: 29. There are 21 residues in the CDR3. CDR1 DFQATT and CDR2 SNEGSKA come from the germline V gene (reference sequence). CDR3 amino acids: CSATTPGQGVGGLSSSETQYF. DNA for the CDR3: TGCAGTGCCACAACGCCGGGACAGGGGGTGGGGGGGCTATCTTCATCGGAGACCCAGTACTTC.

The rearrangement links TRBV14 to TRBJ1-3; D call uncertain. The CDR3 extends over 13 amino acids. Per the germline V gene, CDR1 is SGHDN and CDR2 is FVKESK. V was pared by 0 bases and J by 3 bases, with 3 bases between. The DNA for the CDR3 is TGTGCCAGCAGCCAAGATAATGGAAACACCATATATTTT. It encodes CASSQDNGNTIYF.

The chain has TRBV5-1 and TRBJ2-7, with 7 bases lining up with TRBD1. The germline V gene has CDR1 SGHRS and CDR2 YFSETQ. The CDR3 loop spans 14 amino acids. V was clipped by 6 bases and J by 1 base; unmatched bases: 7. CDR3 DNA sequence: TGCGCCAGCAACCCCGGGACAGCTTCCTACGAGCAGTACTTC. It encodes CASNPGTASYEQYF.

This chain connects TRBV29-1 to TRBJ1-2, with 12 bases fitting TRBD1. Germline V gene data show CDR1 as SQVTM and CDR2 as ANQGSEA. The CDR3 is 12 residues long. V trimming: 6 bases; J trimming: 7 bases; junction bases outside the gene matches: 3. DNA for the CDR3: TGCAGCGTGGGGACAGGGGGCTTTGGCTACACCTTC. Its translation: CSVGTGGFGYTF.

V usage is TRBV5-5 and J usage is TRBJ1-2; D is unclear. Per the germline V gene, CDR1 is SGHKS and CDR2 is YYEKEE (reference sequence). The CDR3 has 16 amino acids. V dropped 4 bases and J dropped 2 bases, with 18 bases sitting between them. Written as DNA, the CDR3 is TGTGCCAGCAGCCCCCGGACCCCGACGGGGAACTATGGCTACACCTTC. Its translation: CASSPRTPTGNYGYTF.

This clonotype was counted a few times. CDR3 nucleotides: TGTGCCACCAGGGACGAATATAATGAAAAACTGTTTTTT. Protein product: CATRDEYNEKLFF. The V gene is TRBV10-3, the J gene TRBJ1-4; D may be TRBD1 (5 bases). Trimming stripped 10 bases from V and 4 bases from J, with 13 bases between. Germline loops: CDR1 ENHRY, CDR2 SYGVKD. The CDR3 has 13 residues.